The rows below give T cell receptor beta chains drawn from one sample of a study of human T cells and chemical hapten exposure. One entry per CDR3 protein results from TCRdb running MiXCR on the RACE reads. The table lists under 200,000 distinct CDR3 sequences, 30% of them singletons. The material was whole blood, obtained in connection with sensitization to the hapten diphenylcyclopropenone (DPC). All receptors come from a woman under 40 with alopecia areata. Some clones in this sample may be carry-over from other donors' samples. CDR3s include the opening cysteine and the closing phenylalanine or tryptophan. The D gene is left open where the match is weak. Not all rows give a size; the values are once, few, many and, for expanded clones, a class.

TRBV27	NA	TRBJ1-6	many	TGTGCCAGCAGTCCCCTAGGTTCACCCCTCCACTTT	CASSPLGSPLHF
TRBV7-9	NA	TRBJ1-5	few	TGTGCCAGCAGCTTAGTAGGGGACCATCAGCCCCAGCATTTT	CASSLVGDHQPQHF
TRBV14	NA	TRBJ1-6	NA	TGTGCCAGCAGCCAAGCCGAAGGAGGAAGCTATTATAATTCACCCCTCCACTTT	CASSQAEGGSYYNSPLHF
TRBV7-8	NA	TRBJ1-2	NA	TGTGCCAGCAGCCCGCGGGACACACGACTTGGCTACACCTTC	CASSPRDTRLGYTF
TRBV28	NA	TRBJ2-7	NA	TGTGCCAGCAGAGGGACTCCCACCTACGAGCAGTACTTC	CASRGTPTYEQYF
TRBV27	NA	TRBJ2-7	NA	TGTGCCTCAGGCAGGCAGGGAGCCTACGAGCAGTACTTC	CASGRQGAYEQYF
TRBV7-3	NA	TRBJ2-6	few	TGTGCCAGCAGCCCACAGGGCTCTGGGGCCAACGTCCTGACTTTC	CASSPQGSGANVLTF
TRBV4-3	NA	TRBJ2-7	few	TGCGCCAGCAGCCAAGATCTAGAGGTGGGGGAGCAGTACTTC	CASSQDLEVGEQYF
TRBV28	NA	TRBJ2-5	NA	TGTGCCAGCAGTTTCGGAACCGTGACCCAGTACTTC	CASSFGTVTQYF
TRBV5-1	NA	TRBJ1-2	few	TGCGCCAGCAGCTTGGGGGGGCAGGATGGCTACACCTTC	CASSLGGQDGYTF
TRBV7-2	NA	TRBJ2-1	few	TGTGCCAGCAGCTTAGGTAGTAAGAATGAGCAGTTCTTC	CASSLGSKNEQFF
TRBV28	NA	TRBJ2-4	many	TGTGCCACCCTGGACACGGACAAAAACATTCAGTACTTC	CATLDTDKNIQYF
TRBV28	NA	TRBJ2-6	NA	TGTGCCAGCAGTTTCCCAGGGGCCGGTGGGGCCAACGTCCTGACTTTC	CASSFPGAGGANVLTF
TRBV20-1	NA	TRBJ2-7	few	TGCAGCCAGTACCGGGACAAATACTACGAGCAGTACTTC	CSQYRDKYYEQYF
TRBV5-1	TRBD1	TRBJ1-4	NA	TGCGCCAGCAGCTCACAGGGGATAGGGGAAAAACTGTTTTTT	CASSSQGIGEKLFF
TRBV7-2	NA	TRBJ2-3	NA	TGTGCCAGCAGCTTAGCGTCCCCAGGGTACACAGATACGCAGTATTTT	CASSLASPGYTDTQYF
TRBV6-5	NA	TRBJ1-4	many	TGTGCCAGCAGTTACGCTGAAAAACTGTTTTTT	CASSYAEKLFF
TRBV11-2	NA	TRBJ1-5	many	TGTGCCAGCAGCTTGTCAACAGGATCGGGCAATCAGCCCCAGCATTTT	CASSLSTGSGNQPQHF
TRBV29-1	NA	TRBJ1-1	few	TGCAGCGTTATGGTCGGGACGGTGAACACTGAAGCTTTCTTT	CSVMVGTVNTEAFF
TRBV5-1	NA	TRBJ1-1	many	TGCGCCAGCAGCTTGGAATCGGCAGGGAGGTCCACTGAAGCTTTCTTT	CASSLESAGRSTEAFF
TRBV10-3	NA	TRBJ1-1	few	TGTGCCATCAGTGGACGGTCGAACACTGAAGCTTTCTTT	CAISGRSNTEAFF
TRBV7-2	NA	TRBJ2-3	many	TGTGCCACCGCGGATCGGGGGCCCACGGATACGCAGTATTTT	CATADRGPTDTQYF
TRBV18	NA	TRBJ1-5	NA	TGTGCCAGCTCACCCGACTGGGGCAATCAGCCCCAGCATTTT	CASSPDWGNQPQHF
TRBV18	NA	TRBJ2-2	NA	TGTGCCAGCTCCGAGGTCACGAACACCGGGGAGCTGTTTTTT	CASSEVTNTGELFF
TRBV29-1	NA	TRBJ1-1	NA	TGCAGCGTTGAAGTATGGGGGGACGACACTGAAGCTTTCTTT	CSVEVWGDDTEAFF
TRBV6-2/TRBV6-3	TRBD2	TRBJ2-3	NA	TGTGCCAGCAGGAGGACTAGCGGGGGGGCCGCGACAGATACGCAGTATTTT	CASRRTSGGAATDTQYF
TRBV9	TRBD2	TRBJ2-4	few	TGTGCCAGCAGCCTCCGACTAGCGGGAGACATTCAGTACTTC	CASSLRLAGDIQYF
TRBV2	TRBD2	TRBJ2-1	NA	TGTGTATCGGGGAGCGGGAGGACCAATGAGCAGTTCTTC	CVSGSGRTNEQFF
TRBV12-3/TRBV12-4	NA	TRBJ2-5	few	TGTGCCAGCAGTTTAGCAAGAGGGGTAGAGACCCAGTACTTC	CASSLARGVETQYF
TRBV28	TRBD1	TRBJ2-1	NA	TGTGCCAGCAGTTTACCCCTCGGACAGGGAGTCGTCTTC	CASSLPLGQGVVF
TRBV27	TRBD2	TRBJ2-1	many	TGTGCCAGCAGTTTCCTACTAGCGGGAGGGCCTAATGAGCAGTTCTTC	CASSFLLAGGPNEQFF
TRBV29-1	NA	TRBJ1-1	NA	TGCAGCGTTGAAGAATTTCGGGACACTGAAGCTTTCTTT	CSVEEFRDTEAFF
TRBV12-3/TRBV12-4	NA	TRBJ1-3	NA	TGTGCCAGCAGCCTGAACGCTGCGCGAAACACCATATATTTT	CASSLNAARNTIYF
TRBV7-2	NA	TRBJ2-2	NA	TGTGCCAGCAGCCCCTTTGGCCCCCCGAACACCGGGGAGCTGTTTTTT	CASSPFGPPNTGELFF
TRBV20-1	TRBD2	TRBJ2-1	NA	TGCAGTGCTAGCCAGCGGGAGCACCACAATGAGCAGTTCTTC	CSASQREHHNEQFF
TRBV11-2	TRBD2	TRBJ2-3	few	TGTGCCAGCAGCCTCCATAGCGGGAGTAGCACAGATACGCAGTATTTT	CASSLHSGSSTDTQYF
TRBV7-2	NA	TRBJ1-2	NA	TGTGCCAGCAGCTTAGTCAGGGCCTATGGCTACACCTTC	CASSLVRAYGYTF
TRBV7-2	NA	TRBJ1-6	NA	TGTGCCAGCAGCTTGCTGTTGAGTAATTCACCCCTCCACTTT	CASSLLLSNSPLHF
TRBV21-1	NA	TRBJ2-7	few	TGTGCCCGGCCGGGGGCCGGGGCTAGCGCCTCCTACGAGCAGTACTTC	CARPGAGASASYEQYF
TRBV14	NA	TRBJ1-1	few	TGTGCCAGCAAGCGACAGGTGAACACTGAAGCTTTCTTT	CASKRQVNTEAFF
TRBV4-2	NA	TRBJ2-1	NA	TGTGCCAGCAGCCCCTCCGCCCACAGGGAACCCTACAATGAGCAGTTCTTC	CASSPSAHREPYNEQFF
TRBV20-1	NA	TRBJ1-5	NA	TGCAGTGCTAGAGAGTTTAGGGCAGCAAGCAATCAGCCCCAGCATTTT	CSAREFRAASNQPQHF
TRBV6-5	NA	TRBJ2-5	NA	TGTGCCAGCAGTTACCTGGGGGCCCAGACCCAGTACTTC	CASSYLGAQTQYF
TRBV29-1	TRBD1	TRBJ1-3	NA	TGCAGCGTTGAAACAGGGGGTTACTCTGGAAACACCATATATTTT	CSVETGGYSGNTIYF
TRBV5-6	NA	TRBJ2-3	NA	TGTGCCAGCAGCGCTAGGGATACGCAGTATTTT	CASSARDTQYF
TRBV18	TRBD1	TRBJ2-7	NA	TGTGCCAGCTCAAAGGACAGGGGTTTCGACGAGCAGTACTTC	CASSKDRGFDEQYF
TRBV3-1	NA	TRBJ2-7	few	TGTGCCAGCTCAAGGAATTACGAGCAGTACTTC	CASSRNYEQYF
TRBV7-9	TRBD1	TRBJ1-5	few	TGTGCCAGCAGCTTTTCCGGGACAGGGGGCAACCAGCCCCAGCATTTT	CASSFSGTGGNQPQHF
TRBV6-5	TRBD1	TRBJ2-5	NA	TGTGCCAGCAGCTCGGACAGGGGAAGGGGAGAGACCCAGTACTTC	CASSSDRGRGETQYF
TRBV28	NA	TRBJ1-2	NA	TGTGCCAGCACCCAAGGGCTCTATGGCTACACCTTC	CASTQGLYGYTF
TRBV11-3	NA	TRBJ2-1	NA	TGTGCCAGCAGCCTTAGCGGAGGATACAATGAGCAGTTCTTC	CASSLSGGYNEQFF
TRBV4-3	NA	TRBJ1-6	NA	TGCGCCAGCAGCCAAGATCATATGAGTTCACCCCTCCACTTT	CASSQDHMSSPLHF
TRBV11-1	NA	TRBJ1-1	NA	TGTGCCAGCAGCTTAGGACAGAAGCATGAAGCTTTCTTT	CASSLGQKHEAFF
TRBV28	NA	TRBJ2-6	NA	TGTGCCAGCAGCCGCGAGGGATCTGGGGCCAACGTCCTGACTTTC	CASSREGSGANVLTF
TRBV28	TRBD1	TRBJ1-5	few	TGTGCCAGCAGTTTATTACAGACAGGGGGCAATCAGCCCCAGCATTTT	CASSLLQTGGNQPQHF
TRBV29-1	NA	TRBJ1-5	few	TGCAGCGCGGGGGAACTTAATCAGCCCCAGCATTTT	CSAGELNQPQHF
TRBV28	TRBD2	TRBJ2-7	NA	TGTGCCAGCACCAAAGGGACTAGCGGGGCGGTCTACGAGCAGTACTTC	CASTKGTSGAVYEQYF